One and the same sample provided the 16 T cell receptor beta chains below, sequenced in a study of CD8+CD57+ T cells in acquired aplastic anemia. CDR3 and TCR beta VDJ profiling relied on a genomic DNA template. TCRdb itself ran the reads through MiXCR, one entry per CDR3 protein. The sample has 450,000 to 550,000 distinct CDR3 sequences, around 30% seen once. Whoever was chosen for sequencing had shown CD8+CD57+ cell expansion by flow cytometry. The sequenced sample consisted of sorted CD4+, CD8+, or CD8+CD57+ T cells (not recorded which) from PBMCs. Receptor source: a human donor with aplastic anemia.

The rearrangement joins TRBV7-9 to TRBJ2-3; D unresolved. Germline CDR1 reads SEHNR; CDR2 reads FQNEAQ (reference sequence). With 8 bases removed from V and 2 bases from J, the gap between germline ends came to 11 bases. This CDR3 region has 13 residues. The CDR3 region is CASSSHPTDTQYF. The CDR3 region has the DNA TGTGCCAGCTCCTCCCATCCCACAGATACGCAGTATTTT.

This clonotype was observed at least ten times. The chain is built from TRBV2 and TRBJ1-2, with D possibly being TRBD1 (6 bases). Germline V CDR1 and CDR2: SNHLY, FYNNEI. V lost 7 bases and J 2 bases, leaving 20 bases between the germline ends. CDR3 length: 16 residues. As DNA, the CDR3 is TGTGCCAGCACCCCCGACGGGGGGGCCCGCAACTATGGCTACACCTTC. As protein: CASTPDGGARNYGYTF. Full variable domain (missing parts from reference TRBV2 and TRBJ1-2): EPEVTQTPSHQVTQMGQEVILRCVPISNHLYFYWYRQILGQKVEFLVSFYNNEISEKSEIFDDQFSVERPDGSNFTLKIRSTKLEDSAMYFCASTPDGGARNYGYTFGSGTRLTVV.

Turning to this clonotype: A read error is likely, as this CDR3 ends without the conserved phenylalanine or tryptophan. This chain joins TRBV7-7 and TRBJ2-1; 11 nucleotides line up with TRBD1. Germline V gene data show CDR1 as SSHAT and CDR2 as FNYEAQ (reference sequence). This CDR3 has 14 residues. The DNA of the CDR3 is TGTGCTAGCAGTCCGGGACAGGGGGGCAATGAGCAGTTCCTC. This codes for CASSPGQGGNEQFL.

This CDR3 is CASSDWTDYGYTF. DNA for the CDR3: TGTGCCAGCAGTGATTGGACAGACTATGGCTACACCTTC. The chain uses TRBV2 and TRBJ1-2; D perhaps matches TRBD1 (6 bases). Germline CDR1 reads SNHLY; CDR2 reads FYNNEI. The V end was cut by 3 bases, the J end by 3 bases, with 8 bases between. This CDR3 comprises 13 residues.

The V and J genes are TRBV12-5 and TRBJ2-1; TRBD1 agrees at 7 bases. Germline V CDR1 and CDR2: LGHNT, FRNRAP. Losses at the gene ends were 6 bases for V and 10 bases for J; bases not matched to a gene: 3. This CDR3 is 11 amino acids long. CDR3 loop: CASGKQGEQFF. The CDR3 nucleotides are TGTGCTAGTGGAAAACAGGGGGAGCAGTTCTTC.

V is TRBV6-1 and J is TRBJ1-1; D may be TRBD1 (5 bases). Germline CDR1 MNHNS, CDR2 SASEGT. Between the trimmed V and J ends, which lost 2 bases and 0 bases, there was a span of 10 bases. The CDR3 is made up of 15 amino acids. The CDR3 DNA follows: TGTGCCAGCAGTGAAACAGCGGGGGTGAACACTGAAGCTTTCTTT. Protein product: CASSETAGVNTEAFF.

As regards this clonotype: This may arise from a read error, as a much more abundant clone is one base away. The rearrangement uses TRBV9 and TRBJ1-6; D is ambiguous. The germline CDR1 and CDR2 sequences are SGDLS and YYNGEE. The CDR3 sequence is 17 residues long. The CDR3 loop reads CVSSSGSGSSYNSPLHF. The CDR3 DNA is TGTGTCAGCAGTTCTGGTAGCGGGAGCTCCTATAATTCACCCCTCCACTTT.

This clonotype occurred many times. The chain employs TRBV29-1 and TRBJ1-1; possibly TRBD1 for D (5 bases). The germline gives CDR1 SQVTM, CDR2 ANQGSEA. The V gene lost 4 bases and the J gene lost 1 base, with 7 bases spanning the gap. CDR3 length: 12 residues. The CDR3 region has the DNA TGCAGCGTTGGACAGACGAACACTGAAGCTTTCTTT. It codes for CSVGQTNTEAFF.

This clonotype appeared many times. The V and J genes are TRBV7-2 and TRBJ1-3, with D uncertain. V gave up 1 base and J gave up 0 bases, with 7 bases separating them. The V gene's germline CDR1 is SGHTA and CDR2 FQGNSA. The CDR3 has 15 amino acids. The CDR3 protein is CASSLVGYSGNTIYF. CDR3 nucleotide sequence: TGTGCCAGCAGCTTAGTGGGCTACTCTGGAAACACCATATATTTT.

The V gene is TRBV12-5, the J gene TRBJ2-7; possibly TRBD1 for D (5 bases). Germline assignment: CDR1 LGHNT and CDR2 FRNRAP. V lost 6 bases to trimming and J lost 6 bases, with 12 bases between them. The CDR3 is 12 amino acids. The CDR3 nucleotides are TGTGCTAGTGGCTTCGACAGTGGCGAGCAGTACTTC. It codes for CASGFDSGEQYF.

This clonotype was picked up many times. The chain employs TRBV2 and TRBJ2-7, with 11 bases fitting TRBD1. CDR1 is SNHLY, CDR2 FYNNEI, per germline. J lost 6 bases, V lost 6 bases, and 7 bases had no gene match. The CDR3 contains 14 residues. The CDR3 sequence is CASRKGQGVVEQYF. The CDR3 DNA reads TGTGCCAGCAGGAAGGGACAGGGGGTTGTCGAGCAGTACTTC.

Notes on this clonotype: One end of the junction does not line up with germline, which may come from a read error. The CDR3 DNA is TGTGCCAGCAGCCGGGACCAATTATACAATGAGCAGTCCTTC. As protein: CASSRDQLYNEQSF. V is TRBV12-3 or TRBV12-4 and J is TRBJ2-1; D is tentatively TRBD1 or TRBD2 (5 bases each). The CDR3 runs to 14 residues.

This clonotype was detected a few times. The chain has TRBV5-4 and TRBJ1-5; D is perhaps TRBD1 (5 bases). This CDR3 is 16 amino acids long. The ends were cut back, 0 bases at V and 5 bases at J, with 15 bases in the middle. Germline V CDR1 and CDR2: SGHNT, YYREEE (reference sequence). In DNA form, the CDR3 reads TGTGCCAGCAGCTTGGGAGGGAAAGGGGCGGATCAGCCCCAGCATTTT. Amino acids: CASSLGGKGADQPQHF.

The V and J genes are TRBV4-2 and TRBJ2-7; D call uncertain. The CDR3 has 12 amino acids. Deletions cut 11 bases from V and 6 bases from J, with 17 bases between. The germline V gene encodes CDR1 LGHNA and CDR2 YNFKEQ. CDR3 sequence reads: CAWSVLSFEQYF. In DNA, the CDR3 is TGTGCCTGGAGTGTACTGAGTTTCGAGCAGTACTTC.

This clonotype showed up just a few times. Given a much more abundant clone one base away, this may be a read error. CDR3 in amino acids: CASISLIYAYTF. As DNA, the CDR3 is TGTGCCAGCATATCCTTAATCTATGCCTACACCTTC. The chain uses TRBV10-3 and TRBJ1-2; D is undetermined. Germline V lookup: CDR1 ENHRY, CDR2 SYGVKD. The CDR3 extends over 12 amino acids.

This clonotype was detected many times. This sequence joins TRBV7-2 and TRBJ2-7; 9 bases are a match to TRBD2. The V gene end was trimmed by 2 bases and the J gene end by 5 bases; junction bases not matched to a gene: 7. The CDR3 length is 15 residues. Germline assignment: CDR1 SGHTA and CDR2 FQGNSA. CDR3 region: CASSLTAGGSHEQYF. The CDR3, as DNA: TGTGCCAGCAGCTTAACGGCGGGGGGGAGTCACGAGCAGTACTTC.